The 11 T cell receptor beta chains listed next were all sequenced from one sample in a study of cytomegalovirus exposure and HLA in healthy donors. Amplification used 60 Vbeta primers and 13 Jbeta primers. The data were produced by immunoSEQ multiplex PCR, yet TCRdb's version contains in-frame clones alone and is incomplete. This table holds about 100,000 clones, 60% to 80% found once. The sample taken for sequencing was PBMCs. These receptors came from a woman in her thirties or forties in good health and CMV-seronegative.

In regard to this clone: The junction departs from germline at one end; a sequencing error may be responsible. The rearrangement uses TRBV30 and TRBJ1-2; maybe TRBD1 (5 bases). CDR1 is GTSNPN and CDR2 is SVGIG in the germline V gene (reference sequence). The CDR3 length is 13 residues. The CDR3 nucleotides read TGTGCCTGGAACCCTGGCAGGGAGGATGGCTACCCCTTC. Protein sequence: CAWNPGREDGYPF.

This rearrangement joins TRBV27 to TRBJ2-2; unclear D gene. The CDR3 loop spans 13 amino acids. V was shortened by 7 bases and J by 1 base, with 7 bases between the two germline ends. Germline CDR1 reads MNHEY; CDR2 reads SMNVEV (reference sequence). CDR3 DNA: TGTGCCAGCATTTCCAGGAACACCGGGGAGCTGTTTTTT. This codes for CASISRNTGELFF.

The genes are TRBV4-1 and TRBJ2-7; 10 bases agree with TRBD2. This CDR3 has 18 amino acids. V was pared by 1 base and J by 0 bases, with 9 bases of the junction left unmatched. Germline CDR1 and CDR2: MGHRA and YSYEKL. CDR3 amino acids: CASSQGASGGLSSYEQYF. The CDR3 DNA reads TGCGCCAGCAGCCAAGGTGCTAGCGGGGGCCTTAGCTCCTACGAGCAGTACTTC.

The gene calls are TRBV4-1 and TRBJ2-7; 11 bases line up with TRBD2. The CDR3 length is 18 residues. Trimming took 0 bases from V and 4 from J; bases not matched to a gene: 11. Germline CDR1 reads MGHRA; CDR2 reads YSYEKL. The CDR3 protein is CASSQEELAGASSYEQYF. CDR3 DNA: TGCGCCAGCAGCCAAGAGGAACTAGCGGGGGCATCGTCTTACGAGCAGTACTTC.

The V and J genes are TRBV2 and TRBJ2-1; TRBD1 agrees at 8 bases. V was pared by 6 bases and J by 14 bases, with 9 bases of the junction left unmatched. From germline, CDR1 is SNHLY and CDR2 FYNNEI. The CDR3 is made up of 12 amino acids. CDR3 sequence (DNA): TGTGCCAGCAGCAAAAGACAGGGGAAGGAGTTCTTC. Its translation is CASSKRQGKEFF.

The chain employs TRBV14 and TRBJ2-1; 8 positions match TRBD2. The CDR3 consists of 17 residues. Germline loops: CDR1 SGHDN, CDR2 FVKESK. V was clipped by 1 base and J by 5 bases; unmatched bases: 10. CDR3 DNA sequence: TGTGCCAGCAGCCAAGTCTCCGGTCTAGCGGGCCACAATGAGCAGTTCTTC. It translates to CASSQVSGLAGHNEQFF.

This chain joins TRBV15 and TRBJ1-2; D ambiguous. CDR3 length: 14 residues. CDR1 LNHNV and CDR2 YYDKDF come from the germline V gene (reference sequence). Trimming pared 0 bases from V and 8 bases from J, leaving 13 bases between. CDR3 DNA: TGTGCCACCAGCAGAGATGCGGCTCTAGTCGGCTACACCTTC. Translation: CATSRDAALVGYTF. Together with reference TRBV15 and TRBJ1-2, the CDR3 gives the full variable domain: DAMVIQNPRYQVTQFGKPVTLSCSQTLNHNVMYWYQQKSSQAPKLLFHYYDKDFNNEADTPDNFQSRRPNTSFCFLDIRSPGLGDTAMYLCATSRDAALVGYTFGSGTRLTVV.

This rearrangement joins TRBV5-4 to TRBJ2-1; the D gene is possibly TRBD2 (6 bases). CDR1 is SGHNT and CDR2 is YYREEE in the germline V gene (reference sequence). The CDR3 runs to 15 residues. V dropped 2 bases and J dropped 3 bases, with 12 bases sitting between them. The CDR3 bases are TGTGCCAGCAGCTTTCTCGGGGGAGACTACAATGAGCAGTTCTTC. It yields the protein CASSFLGGDYNEQFF.

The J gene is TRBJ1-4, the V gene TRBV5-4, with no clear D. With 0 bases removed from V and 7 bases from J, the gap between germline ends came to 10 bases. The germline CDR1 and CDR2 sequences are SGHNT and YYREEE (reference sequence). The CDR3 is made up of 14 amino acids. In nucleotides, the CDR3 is TGTGCCAGCAGCTTGGAAATCGGTGGTGAAAAACTGTTTTTT. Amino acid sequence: CASSLEIGGEKLFF.

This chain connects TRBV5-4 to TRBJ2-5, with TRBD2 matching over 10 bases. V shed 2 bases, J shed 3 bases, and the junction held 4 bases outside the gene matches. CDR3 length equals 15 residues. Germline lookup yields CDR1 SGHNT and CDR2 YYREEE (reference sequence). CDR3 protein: CASSFPSGGEETQYF. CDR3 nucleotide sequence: TGTGCCAGCAGCTTCCCTAGCGGGGGCGAAGAGACCCAGTACTTC. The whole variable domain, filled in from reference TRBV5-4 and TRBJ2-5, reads ETGVTQSPTHLIKTRGQQVTLRCSSQSGHNTVSWYQQALGQGPQFIFQYYREEENGRGNFPPRFSGLQFPNYSSELNVNALELDDSALYLCASSFPSGGEETQYFGPGTRLLVL.

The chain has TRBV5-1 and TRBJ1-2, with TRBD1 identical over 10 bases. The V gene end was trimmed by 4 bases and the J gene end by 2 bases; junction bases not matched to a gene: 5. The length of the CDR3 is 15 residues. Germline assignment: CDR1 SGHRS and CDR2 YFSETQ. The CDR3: CASSPLDRGNYGYTF. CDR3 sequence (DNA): TGCGCCAGCAGCCCCCTGGACAGGGGGAACTATGGCTACACCTTC.